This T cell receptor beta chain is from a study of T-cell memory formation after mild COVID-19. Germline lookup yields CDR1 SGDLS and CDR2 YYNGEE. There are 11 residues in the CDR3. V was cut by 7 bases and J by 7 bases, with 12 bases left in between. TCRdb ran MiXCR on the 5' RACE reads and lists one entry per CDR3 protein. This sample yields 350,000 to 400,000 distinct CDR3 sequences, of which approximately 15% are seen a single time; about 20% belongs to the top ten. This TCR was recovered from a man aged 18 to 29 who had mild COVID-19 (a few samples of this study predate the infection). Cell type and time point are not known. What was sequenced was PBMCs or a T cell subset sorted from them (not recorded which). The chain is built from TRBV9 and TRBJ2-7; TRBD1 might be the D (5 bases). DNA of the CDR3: TGTGCCAGCGGAAGGGGTTATGAGCAGTACTTC. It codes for CASGRGYEQYF.